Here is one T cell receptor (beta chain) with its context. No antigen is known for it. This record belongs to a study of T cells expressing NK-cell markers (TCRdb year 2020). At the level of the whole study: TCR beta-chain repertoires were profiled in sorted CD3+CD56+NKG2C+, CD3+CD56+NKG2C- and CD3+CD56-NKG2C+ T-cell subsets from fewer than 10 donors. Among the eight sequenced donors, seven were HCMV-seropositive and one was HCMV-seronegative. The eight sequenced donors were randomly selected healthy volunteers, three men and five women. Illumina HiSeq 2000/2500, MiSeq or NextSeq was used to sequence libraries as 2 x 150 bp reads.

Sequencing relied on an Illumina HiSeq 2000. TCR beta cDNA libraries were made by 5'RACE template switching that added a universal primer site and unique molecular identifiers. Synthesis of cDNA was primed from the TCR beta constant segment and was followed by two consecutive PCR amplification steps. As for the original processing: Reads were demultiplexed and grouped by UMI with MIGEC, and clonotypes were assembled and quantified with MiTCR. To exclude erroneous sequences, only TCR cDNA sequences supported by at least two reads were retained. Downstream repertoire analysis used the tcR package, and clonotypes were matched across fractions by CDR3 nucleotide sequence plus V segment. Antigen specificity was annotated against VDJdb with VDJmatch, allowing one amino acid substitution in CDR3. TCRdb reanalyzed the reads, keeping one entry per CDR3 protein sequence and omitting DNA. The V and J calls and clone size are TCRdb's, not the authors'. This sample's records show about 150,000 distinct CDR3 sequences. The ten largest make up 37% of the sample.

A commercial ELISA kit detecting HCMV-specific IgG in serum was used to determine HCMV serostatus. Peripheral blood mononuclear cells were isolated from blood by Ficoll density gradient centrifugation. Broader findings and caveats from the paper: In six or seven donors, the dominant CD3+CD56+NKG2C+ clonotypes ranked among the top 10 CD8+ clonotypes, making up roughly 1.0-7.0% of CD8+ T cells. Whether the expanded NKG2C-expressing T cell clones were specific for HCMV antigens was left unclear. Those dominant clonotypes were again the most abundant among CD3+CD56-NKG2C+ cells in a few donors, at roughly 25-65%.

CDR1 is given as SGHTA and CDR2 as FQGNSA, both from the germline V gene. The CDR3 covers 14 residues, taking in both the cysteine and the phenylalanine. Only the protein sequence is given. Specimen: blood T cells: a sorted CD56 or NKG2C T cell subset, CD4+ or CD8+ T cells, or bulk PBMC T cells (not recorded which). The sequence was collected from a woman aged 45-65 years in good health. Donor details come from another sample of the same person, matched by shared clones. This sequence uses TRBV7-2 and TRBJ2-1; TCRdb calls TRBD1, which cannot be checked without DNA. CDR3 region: CASTEGAGLNEQFF.